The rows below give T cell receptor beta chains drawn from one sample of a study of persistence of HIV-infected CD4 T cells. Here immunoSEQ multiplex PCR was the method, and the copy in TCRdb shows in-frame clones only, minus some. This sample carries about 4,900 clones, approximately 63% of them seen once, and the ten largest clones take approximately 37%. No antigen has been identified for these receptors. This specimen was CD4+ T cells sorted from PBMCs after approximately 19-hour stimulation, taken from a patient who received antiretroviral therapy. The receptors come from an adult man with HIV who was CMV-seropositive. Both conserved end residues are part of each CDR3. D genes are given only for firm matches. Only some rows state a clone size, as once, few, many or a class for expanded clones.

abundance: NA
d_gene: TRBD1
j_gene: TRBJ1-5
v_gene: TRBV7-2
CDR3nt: TGTGCCAGCAGCTTAGCGCTACAGGGGAGGCAGCCCCAGCATTTT
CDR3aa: CASSLALQGRQPQHF

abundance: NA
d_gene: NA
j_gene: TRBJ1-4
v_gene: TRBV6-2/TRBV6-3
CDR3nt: TGTGCCAGCAGTTACGGCGGGGGCAGACTCAATGAAAAACTGTTTTTT
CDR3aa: CASSYGGGRLNEKLFF

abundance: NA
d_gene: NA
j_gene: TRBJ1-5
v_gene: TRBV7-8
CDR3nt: TGTGCCAGCAGCCCTCAGGGGTATCAGCCCCAGCATTTT
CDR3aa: CASSPQGYQPQHF

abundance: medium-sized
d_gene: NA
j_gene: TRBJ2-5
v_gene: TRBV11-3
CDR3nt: TGTGCCAGCAGCTCATCCTATCAAGAGACCCAGTACTTC
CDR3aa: CASSSSYQETQYF

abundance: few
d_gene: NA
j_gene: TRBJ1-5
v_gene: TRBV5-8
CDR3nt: TGTGCCAGCAGCTTGTTGGGGCCTGGGCATTTT
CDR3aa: CASSLLGPGHF

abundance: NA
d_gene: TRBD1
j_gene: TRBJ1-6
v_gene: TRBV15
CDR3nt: TGTGCCACCAGCAACAGGGGTTCACCCCTCCACTTT
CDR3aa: CATSNRGSPLHF

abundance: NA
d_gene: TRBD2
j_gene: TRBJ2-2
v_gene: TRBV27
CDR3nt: TGTGCCAGCAGTTCAGGACTAGCCGCCGGGGAGCTGTTTTTT
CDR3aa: CASSSGLAAGELFF

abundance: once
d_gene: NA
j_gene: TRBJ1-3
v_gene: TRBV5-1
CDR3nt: TGCGCCAGCAGCTTGGCAGGAATCTCTGGAAACACCATATATTTT
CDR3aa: CASSLAGISGNTIYF

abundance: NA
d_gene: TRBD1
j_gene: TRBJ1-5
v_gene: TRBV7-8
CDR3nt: TGTGCCAGCAGCTTTGGACAGGGGGGGTTTGGAGCAGATCAGCCCCAGCATTTT
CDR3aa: CASSFGQGGFGADQPQHF

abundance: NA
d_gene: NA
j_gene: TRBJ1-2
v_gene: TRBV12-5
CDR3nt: TGTGCTAGTGGTCAGGACACCGCCTATGGCTACACCTTC
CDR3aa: CASGQDTAYGYTF

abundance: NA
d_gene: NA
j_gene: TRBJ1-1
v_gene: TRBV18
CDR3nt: TGTGCCAGCTCACGAGAGACGAATATGAACACTGAAGCTTTCTTT
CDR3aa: CASSRETNMNTEAFF

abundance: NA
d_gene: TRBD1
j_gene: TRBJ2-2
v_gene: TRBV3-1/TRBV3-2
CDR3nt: TGTGCCAGCAGCCAAGGGACAGGGGGTAGGACCGGGGAGCTGTTTTTT
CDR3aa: CASSQGTGGRTGELFF

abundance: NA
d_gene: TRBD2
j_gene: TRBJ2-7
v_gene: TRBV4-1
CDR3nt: TGCGCCAGCAGCCCTTCACCTAGCGGGGGTCCCTACGAGCAGTACTTC
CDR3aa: CASSPSPSGGPYEQYF

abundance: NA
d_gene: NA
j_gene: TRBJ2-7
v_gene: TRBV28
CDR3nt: TGTGCCAGCAGCTCGGGGGCACCCTACGAGCAGTACTTC
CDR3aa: CASSSGAPYEQYF

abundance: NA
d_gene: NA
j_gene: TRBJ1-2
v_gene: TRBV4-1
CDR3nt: TGCGCCAGCAGCCAACTGTCCCAGTTTAACTATGGCTACACCTTC
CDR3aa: CASSQLSQFNYGYTF

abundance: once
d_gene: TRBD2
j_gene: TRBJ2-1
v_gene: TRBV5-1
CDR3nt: TGCGCCAGCAGCCTATCGCCTAGCGGGGGAAACAATGAGCAGTTCTTC
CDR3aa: CASSLSPSGGNNEQFF

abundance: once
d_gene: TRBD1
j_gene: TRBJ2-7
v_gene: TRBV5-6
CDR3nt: TGTGCCAGCACTCGGAGACAGGGCTCGGGAAGCGAGCAGTACTTC
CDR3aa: CASTRRQGSGSEQYF

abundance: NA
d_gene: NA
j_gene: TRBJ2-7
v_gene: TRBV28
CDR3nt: TGTGCCAGCAGTTTTATCAGGGAAGCCCACGAGCAGTACTTC
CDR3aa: CASSFIREAHEQYF

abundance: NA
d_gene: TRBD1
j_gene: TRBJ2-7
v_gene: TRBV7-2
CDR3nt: TGTGCCAGCAGCTTTGGACAGGGGGCCCCCTACGAGCAGTACTTC
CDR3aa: CASSFGQGAPYEQYF

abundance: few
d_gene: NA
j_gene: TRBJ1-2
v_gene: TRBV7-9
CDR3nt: TGTGCCAGCAGCTTAGGGGCAGGCCCCTATGGCTACACCTTC
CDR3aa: CASSLGAGPYGYTF

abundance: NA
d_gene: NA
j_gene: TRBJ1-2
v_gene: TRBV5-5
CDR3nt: TGTGCCAGCAGCTTGATTAGTACCCTAAACTATGGCTACACCTTC
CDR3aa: CASSLISTLNYGYTF

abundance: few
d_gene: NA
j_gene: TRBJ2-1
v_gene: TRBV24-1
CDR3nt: TGTGCCACCAGTGATCCCACTCCTACCGGGACGACCTACAATGAGCAGTTCTTC
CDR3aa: CATSDPTPTGTTYNEQFF

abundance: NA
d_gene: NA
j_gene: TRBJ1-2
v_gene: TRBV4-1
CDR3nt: TGCGCCAGCAGCCAAGTGGCACCTGGGGATAACTATGGCTACACCTTC
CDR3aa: CASSQVAPGDNYGYTF

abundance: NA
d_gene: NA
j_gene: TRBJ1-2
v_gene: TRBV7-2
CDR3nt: TGTGCCAGCAGCACTGGGACGGTTAACTATGGCTACACCTTC
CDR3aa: CASSTGTVNYGYTF

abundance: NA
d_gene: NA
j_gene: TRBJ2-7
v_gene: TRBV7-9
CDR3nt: TGTGCCAGCAGCCTCCCGTACGAGCAGTACTTC
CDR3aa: CASSLPYEQYF

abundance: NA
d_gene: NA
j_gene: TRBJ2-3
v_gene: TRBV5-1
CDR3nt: TGCGCCAGCAGCTTCCTTGGAGATACGCAGTATTTT
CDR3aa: CASSFLGDTQYF

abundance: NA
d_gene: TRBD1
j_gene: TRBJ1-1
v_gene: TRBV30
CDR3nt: TGTGCCTGGTTTGACAGGGAACTTAGGACTGAAGCTTTCTTT
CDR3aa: CAWFDRELRTEAFF

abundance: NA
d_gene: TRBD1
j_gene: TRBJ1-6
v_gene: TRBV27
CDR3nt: TGTGCCAGCACCCGGGACAGGGGGCTATCACCCCTCCACTTT
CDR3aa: CASTRDRGLSPLHF

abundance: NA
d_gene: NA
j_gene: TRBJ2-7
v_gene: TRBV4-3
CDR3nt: TGCGCCAGCAGCCAAGTCGGTGGCTCCTACGAGCAGTACTTC
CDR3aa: CASSQVGGSYEQYF

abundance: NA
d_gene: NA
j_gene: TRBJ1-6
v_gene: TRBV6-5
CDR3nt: TGTGCCAGCAGTAGGGACGGCATCAATTCACCCCTCCACTTT
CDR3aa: CASSRDGINSPLHF

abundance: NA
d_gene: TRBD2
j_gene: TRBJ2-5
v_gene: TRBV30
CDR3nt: TGTGCCTGGAGTACCGACAGCGGGGGCTCCCAAGAGACCCAGTACTTC
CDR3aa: CAWSTDSGGSQETQYF

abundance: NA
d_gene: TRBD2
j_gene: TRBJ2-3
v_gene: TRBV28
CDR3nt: TGTGCCAGCAGCCCCGAGGTATTCGGGGGGGCGCAGTATTTT
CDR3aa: CASSPEVFGGAQYF

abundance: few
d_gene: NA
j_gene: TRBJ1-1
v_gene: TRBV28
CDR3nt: TGTGCCAGCAGTTCAACAGGGATTATGAACACTGAAGCTTTCTTT
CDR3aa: CASSSTGIMNTEAFF

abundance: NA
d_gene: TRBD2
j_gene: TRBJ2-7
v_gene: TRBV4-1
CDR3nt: TGCGCCAGCAGCCAACATAGCGGGGGGGCCCGCGAGCAGTACTTC
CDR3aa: CASSQHSGGAREQYF

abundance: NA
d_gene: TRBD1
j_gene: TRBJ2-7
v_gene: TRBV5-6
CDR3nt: TGTGCCAGCAGCAGTTACCGGGACAGGTATCTCGAGCAGTACTTC
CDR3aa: CASSSYRDRYLEQYF

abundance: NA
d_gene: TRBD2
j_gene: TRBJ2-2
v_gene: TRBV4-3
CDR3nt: TGCGCCAGCGGGGGGGTGGGTCCGAACACCGGGGAGCTGTTTTTT
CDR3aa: CASGGVGPNTGELFF

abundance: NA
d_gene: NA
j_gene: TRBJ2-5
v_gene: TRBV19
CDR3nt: TGTGCCAGTAGTATTAATTCGGTAGAAGGGACCCAGTACTTC
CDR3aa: CASSINSVEGTQYF

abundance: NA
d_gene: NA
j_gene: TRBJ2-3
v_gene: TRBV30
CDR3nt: TGTGCCTGGAGTCGGGGGTTGTTCACAGATACGCAGTATTTT
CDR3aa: CAWSRGLFTDTQYF

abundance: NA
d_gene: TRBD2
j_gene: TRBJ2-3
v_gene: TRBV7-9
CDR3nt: TGTGCCAGCAGCTTAGGCGGGGCGGGGGATCGCACAGATACGCAGTATTTT
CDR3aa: CASSLGGAGDRTDTQYF

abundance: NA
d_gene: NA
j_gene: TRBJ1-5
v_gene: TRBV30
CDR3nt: TGTGCCTGGAGTGTATCGGGCAGCAATCAGCCCCAGCATTTT
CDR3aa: CAWSVSGSNQPQHF

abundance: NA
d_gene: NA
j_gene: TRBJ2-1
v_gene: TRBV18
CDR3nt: TGTGCCAGCTCACTTGATCTAGCCAATGAGCAGTTCTTC
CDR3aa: CASSLDLANEQFF

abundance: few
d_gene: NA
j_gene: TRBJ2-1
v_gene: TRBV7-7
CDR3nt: TGTGCCAGCAGCTTAGTCCCGGGGGCTAGCAATGAGCAGTTCTTC
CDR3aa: CASSLVPGASNEQFF

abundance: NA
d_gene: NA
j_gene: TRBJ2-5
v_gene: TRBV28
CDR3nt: TGTGCCAGCAGACGGCCCCCAGAGACCCAGTACTTC
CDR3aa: CASRRPPETQYF

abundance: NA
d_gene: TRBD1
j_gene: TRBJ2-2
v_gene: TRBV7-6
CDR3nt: TGTGCCAGCAGCTTAGTGCGGGGACAGGGTAACACCGGGGAGCTGTTTTTT
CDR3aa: CASSLVRGQGNTGELFF

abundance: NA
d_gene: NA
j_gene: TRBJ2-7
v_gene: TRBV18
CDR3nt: TGTGCCAGCTCACCACCAGGGGTGGGCTCCTACGAGCAGTACTTC
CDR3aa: CASSPPGVGSYEQYF

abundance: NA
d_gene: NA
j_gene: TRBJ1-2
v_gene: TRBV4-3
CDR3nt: TGCGCCAGCAGCCGAGAAGCCGGGGCCTATGGCTACACCTTC
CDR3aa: CASSREAGAYGYTF

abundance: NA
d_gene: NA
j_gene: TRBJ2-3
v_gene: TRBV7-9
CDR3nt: TGTGCCAGCAGCGAACGGGGGAGCACAGATACGCAGTATTTT
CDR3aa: CASSERGSTDTQYF

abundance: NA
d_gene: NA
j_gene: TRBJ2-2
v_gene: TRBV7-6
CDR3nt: TGTGCCAGCAGCTCAGAAAGGCGGGAGCTGTTTTTT
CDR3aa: CASSSERRELFF

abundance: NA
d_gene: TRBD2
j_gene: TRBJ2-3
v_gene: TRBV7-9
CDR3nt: TGTGCCAGCAGCTTAGCGTCGCGGGGGGCGACAGATACGCAGTATTTT
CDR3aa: CASSLASRGATDTQYF

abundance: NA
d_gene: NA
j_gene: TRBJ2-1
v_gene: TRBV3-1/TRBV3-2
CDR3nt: TGTGCCAGCAGCCACTCTGCCGGGACTGAGCAGTTCTTC
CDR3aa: CASSHSAGTEQFF

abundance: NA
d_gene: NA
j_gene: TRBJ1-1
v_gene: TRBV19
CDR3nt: TGTGCCAGTAGTATAGGGCACCGGGACACTGAAGCTTTCTTT
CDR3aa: CASSIGHRDTEAFF

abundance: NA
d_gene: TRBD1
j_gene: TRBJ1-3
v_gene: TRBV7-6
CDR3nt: TGTGCCAGCAGCTTTGGACAGGGTGAAAGCCCCATATATTTT
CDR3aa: CASSFGQGESPIYF